Below, 29 T cell receptor beta chains from the same sample are listed, as sequenced in a study of cytomegalovirus exposure and HLA in healthy donors. This PCR relied on a set of 60 Vbeta primers and 13 Jbeta primers. Sequencing was performed with immunoSEQ multiplex PCR; in TCRdb, only in-frame clones are kept and a portion is missing. The sample shows some 190,000 clones, 75% to 85% of them seen only once. Sequenced material: PBMCs. The receptors stem from a man between 18 and 35 years old in good health and CMV-seronegative.

This clone was counted only a few times. This rearrangement joins TRBV2 to TRBJ2-1; 10 nucleotides match TRBD1. Germline V CDR1 and CDR2: SNHLY, FYNNEI. This CDR3 spans 15 amino acids. Trimming took 1 base from V and 7 from J; bases not matched to a gene: 4. The CDR3 nucleotides read TGTGCCAGCAGTGAAGGACAGGGGGCTAGAAATGAGCAGTTCTTC. Protein sequence: CASSEGQGARNEQFF.

This sequence joins TRBV2 and TRBJ2-2; D is unresolved. Germline lookup yields CDR1 SNHLY and CDR2 FYNNEI. The length of the CDR3 is 14 residues. Trimming took off 8 bases at V and 4 bases at J, with 14 bases between the two ends. CDR3 bases: TGTGCCAGCGGCCCACCTTTTGGCACCGGGGAGCTGTTTTTT. Translation: CASGPPFGTGELFF.

The table lists this clone with a few counts. This sequence joins TRBV5-4 and TRBJ2-7, with D possibly being TRBD1 (6 bases). The germline CDR1 and CDR2 sequences are SGHNT and YYREEE (reference sequence). The CDR3 length is 15 residues. Trimming pared 2 bases from V and 4 bases from J, leaving 16 bases between. The CDR3 reads CASSFSTGFGYEQYF. The CDR3 DNA reads as TGTGCCAGCAGCTTTTCGACAGGCTTCGGGTACGAGCAGTACTTC. The full variable domain, completed using reference TRBV5-4 and TRBJ2-7, is ETGVTQSPTHLIKTRGQQVTLRCSSQSGHNTVSWYQQALGQGPQFIFQYYREEENGRGNFPPRFSGLQFPNYSSELNVNALELDDSALYLCASSFSTGFGYEQYFGPGTRLTVT.

This chain links TRBV10-3 with TRBJ2-5; 7 bases map to TRBD1. This CDR3 has 14 amino acids. Germline V gene lookup returns CDR1 ENHRY and CDR2 SYGVKD. The V segment lost 6 bases and the J segment 1 base; nucleotides outside the gene matches: 5. The CDR3 region has the DNA TGTGCCATCAGGAGACAGGGTACCCAAGAGACCCAGTACTTC. Translation: CAIRRQGTQETQYF.

This chain connects TRBV4-1 to TRBJ1-3; 7 bases are shared with TRBD1. This CDR3 comprises 14 residues. From germline, CDR1 is MGHRA and CDR2 YSYEKL. The J segment lost 2 bases and the V segment lost 5 bases, leaving 3 bases of the junction unmatched. CDR3 sequence: CASSSDRPGNTIYF. DNA for the CDR3: TGCGCCAGCAGCTCGGACAGGCCTGGAAACACCATATATTTT.

This chain joins TRBV6-6 and TRBJ2-1; TRBD2 matches at 9 bases. V gave up 5 bases and J gave up 6 bases; unmatched junction bases: 5. Germline V gene lookup returns CDR1 MNHNY and CDR2 SVGAGI (reference sequence). The CDR3 has 14 amino acids. The CDR3 is CASSPGTSLNEQFF. DNA for the CDR3: TGTGCCAGCAGTCCCGGGACTAGCCTCAATGAGCAGTTCTTC.

This clone has only a few counts. The rearrangement joins TRBV27 to TRBJ1-1; a possible D gene is TRBD1 (5 bases). Per the germline V gene, CDR1 is MNHEY and CDR2 is SMNVEV (reference sequence). The CDR3 has 14 amino acids. V shed 3 bases and J shed 3 bases, with 11 bases lying between them. The CDR3 DNA reads as TGTGCCAGCAGTTTCCAGGGAGGTTACACTGAAGCTTTCTTT. Its translation is CASSFQGGYTEAFF.

In its sample, this clone was seen a few times. The J gene is TRBJ2-5, the V gene TRBV15, with D unresolved. The V end lost 0 bases, the J end lost 5 bases, and 10 bases lay between the germline ends. Germline values: CDR1 LNHNV, CDR2 YYDKDF (reference sequence). CDR3 length: 14 residues. CDR3 DNA sequence: TGTGCCACCAGCAGAGATTCCGGCAGGGAGACCCAGTACTTC. Its protein product is CATSRDSGRETQYF.

In DNA form, the CDR3 reads TGTGCCAGCTCACCGTCACAGAACACTGAAGCTTTCTTT. Translating gives CASSPSQNTEAFF. The gene calls are TRBV18 and TRBJ1-1; no reliable D call. The CDR3 spans 13 residues. V was trimmed by 3 bases and J by 1 base, leaving 6 bases between them. CDR1 KGHSH and CDR2 LQKENI come from the germline V gene.

V and J are TRBV7-8 and TRBJ2-7; the match to TRBD1 covers 7 bases. The CDR3 is 15 residues long. Germline CDR1 and CDR2: SGHVS and FQNEAQ. With 0 bases clipped from V and 2 bases from J, the junction kept 4 bases outside the gene matches. CDR3: CASSLALDRTYEQYF. The CDR3 region has the DNA TGTGCCAGCAGCTTAGCCTTGGACAGGACCTACGAGCAGTACTTC.

The rearrangement uses TRBV18 and TRBJ2-1, with D tentatively TRBD1 (6 bases). This CDR3 contains 14 residues. Trimming pared 2 bases from V and 6 bases from J, leaving 11 bases between. Per the germline V gene, CDR1 is KGHSH and CDR2 is LQKENI. The CDR3 is CASSPGGPANEQFF. The CDR3 region has the DNA TGTGCCAGCTCACCAGGGGGCCCCGCCAATGAGCAGTTCTTC.

This clone appeared a few times. The junction does not match germline at one end; this may be a read error. The chain carries TRBV7-9 and TRBJ1-2, with D possibly matching TRBD1 (6 bases). Germline-derived CDR1 and CDR2 are SEHNR and FQNEAQ (reference sequence). There are 16 residues in the CDR3. CDR3 DNA sequence: TGTTCCAGCAGCACCCGGGGGGGCGGCTCGGATTATGGCTACACCTTC. It translates to CSSSTRGGGSDYGYTF.

The chain combines TRBV12-5 with TRBJ2-1; D is unresolved. The germline V gene encodes CDR1 LGHNT and CDR2 FRNRAP. V gave up 0 bases and J gave up 4 bases, with 7 bases separating them. The CDR3 runs 14 residues. The CDR3: CASGLVAMYNEQFF. CDR3 bases: TGTGCTAGTGGTTTGGTAGCCATGTACAATGAGCAGTTCTTC.

This rearrangement joins TRBV4-3 to TRBJ1-2, with D possibly TRBD1 on 5 matching bases. CDR3 length equals 14 residues. V lost 0 bases and J lost 4, with 9 bases in between. The germline V gene has CDR1 LGHNA and CDR2 YSLEER. In DNA form, the CDR3 reads TGCGCCAGCAGCCAAGATGTGGGGCTCTATGGCTACACCTTC. Translation gives CASSQDVGLYGYTF.

The chain uses TRBV4-3 and TRBJ2-7; 8 bases align to TRBD1. The CDR3 sequence is 17 residues long. V trimming: 2 bases; J trimming: 4 bases; junction bases outside the gene matches: 13. The germline gives CDR1 LGHNA, CDR2 YSLEER. The CDR3 here is CASSQFATGESYYEQYF. The CDR3 DNA reads TGCGCCAGCAGCCAATTTGCGACAGGGGAATCCTATTACGAGCAGTACTTC.

The chain carries TRBV7-6 and TRBJ2-2, with 8 bases aligning to TRBD2. The CDR3 has 18 amino acids. Unmatched junction bases numbered 11, after V lost 2 bases and J lost 3 bases. Germline CDR1 and CDR2: SGHVS and FNYEAQ. The CDR3 here is CASSLKAGVVIDTGELFF. The DNA for the CDR3 is TGTGCCAGCAGCTTAAAAGCGGGAGTGGTAATTGACACCGGGGAGCTGTTTTTT.

CDR3 DNA: TGTGCCAGTAGTACCGACAGGAAAGAGACCCAGTACTTC. Its protein is CASSTDRKETQYF. The gene calls are TRBV19 and TRBJ2-5, with D perhaps matching TRBD1 (6 bases). The V and J ends lost 4 bases and 3 bases respectively, with 9 bases between them. The V gene's germline CDR1 is LNHDA and CDR2 SQIVND (reference sequence). This CDR3 comprises 13 residues.

The V call is TRBV7-2, the J call TRBJ1-1; D possibly corresponds to TRBD1 (6 bases). The CDR3 extends over 14 amino acids. CDR1 and CDR2 (germline): SGHTA, FQGNSA. Trimming took 5 bases from V and 4 from J, leaving 14 bases between them. CDR3 in amino acids: CASSLQGMGTEAFF. Written as DNA, the CDR3 is TGTGCCAGCAGCCTACAGGGCATGGGCACTGAAGCTTTCTTT.

This chain joins TRBV7-8 and TRBJ2-3; TRBD1 agrees at 9 bases. The length of the CDR3 is 16 residues. CDR1 is SGHVS, CDR2 FQNEAQ, per germline. Germline trimming cut 4 bases from V and 4 bases from J; bases unmatched to any gene: 9. The CDR3 sequence: CASSYLTGGGPDTQYF. The CDR3 DNA reads TGTGCCAGCAGCTACCTTACAGGGGGCGGTCCAGATACGCAGTATTTT.

In its sample, this clone was seen a few times. The V gene is TRBV2, the J gene TRBJ2-1; a possible D gene is TRBD1 (6 bases). Germline V gene data show CDR1 as SNHLY and CDR2 as FYNNEI. V dropped 7 bases and J dropped 2 bases, with 15 bases sitting between them. CDR3 length: 15 residues. CDR3 region: CASTLFGQTYNEQFF. In DNA, the CDR3 is TGTGCCAGCACCCTATTCGGACAGACCTACAATGAGCAGTTCTTC.

The chain employs TRBV7-8 and TRBJ2-5, with D possibly TRBD2 on 5 matching bases. Trimming cost V 0 bases and J 6 bases, with 23 bases left between them. Germline loops: CDR1 SGHVS, CDR2 FQNEAQ. This CDR3 contains 18 residues. In DNA, the CDR3 is TGTGCCAGCAGCTTAGCCCCAAAGGGAGCGTCAGTTCGGCAGACCCAGTACTTC. Its translation: CASSLAPKGASVRQTQYF.

This clone was counted only a few times. This chain joins TRBV5-4 and TRBJ1-1; D possibly corresponds to TRBD1 (5 bases). This CDR3 contains 16 residues. Germline V gives CDR1 SGHNT, CDR2 YYREEE (reference sequence). V lost 4 bases and J lost 5, with 21 bases in between. CDR3 region: CASSQVGRGPGTEAFF. Here the CDR3 DNA reads TGTGCCAGCAGCCAAGTGGGGAGGGGCCCTGGGACTGAAGCTTTCTTT.

The chain links TRBV5-1 to TRBJ2-3; maybe TRBD2 (6 bases). Per the germline V gene, CDR1 is SGHRS and CDR2 is YFSETQ. The CDR3 contains 16 residues. The V gene lost 0 bases and the J gene lost 4 bases, with 15 bases spanning the gap. CDR3: CASSLGDFRPADTQYF. CDR3 in DNA: TGCGCCAGCAGCTTGGGGGACTTTCGACCCGCAGATACGCAGTATTTT.

The J gene is TRBJ2-2, the V gene TRBV29-1; perhaps TRBD2 as D (6 bases). Germline V gene data show CDR1 as SQVTM and CDR2 as ANQGSEA. The CDR3 has 16 amino acids. The V end was cut by 7 bases, the J end by 6 bases, with 24 bases between. CDR3 loop: CSARPAGGEAAGELFF. The CDR3 DNA follows: TGCAGCGCCCGGCCAGCGGGTGGGGAAGCCGCCGGGGAGCTGTTTTTT.

The CDR3 here is CASSARGNTEAFF. The CDR3 DNA is TGTGCCAGCAGTGCAAGGGGAAACACTGAAGCTTTCTTT. The rearrangement uses TRBV2 and TRBJ1-1, with D tentatively TRBD1 (5 bases). This CDR3 region has 13 residues. Germline V CDR1 and CDR2: SNHLY, FYNNEI. V was clipped by 4 bases and J by 2 bases, with 8 bases between them.

This chain links TRBV19 with TRBJ2-1; no clear D. The length of the CDR3 is 15 residues. V lost 3 bases, J lost 2 bases, and 11 bases lay in between. Germline V gene sequence: CDR1 LNHDA, CDR2 SQIVND (reference sequence). CDR3 nucleotide sequence: TGTGCCAGTAGTATTCGGAGCCCCCCCTACAATGAGCAGTTCTTC. Protein: CASSIRSPPYNEQFF.

J is TRBJ2-7 and V is TRBV7-2, with 8 bases aligning to TRBD1. After removal of 5 bases from V and 5 bases from J, the junction contained 8 bases not matched to a gene. This CDR3 is 14 amino acids long. Germline V gene data show CDR1 as SGHTA and CDR2 as FQGNSA. DNA for the CDR3: TGTGCCAGCAGCGGGGGGACAGGTATCAACGAGCAGTACTTC. This encodes CASSGGTGINEQYF.

This chain uses TRBV30 with TRBJ2-7; the D gene is possibly TRBD2 (6 bases). The V and J ends lost 4 bases and 2 bases respectively, with 12 bases between them. CDR1 is GTSNPN, CDR2 SVGIG, per germline (reference sequence). The CDR3 runs 13 residues. The CDR3, as DNA: TGTGCCTGGAATACCGGGAGCGCCTACGAGCAGTACTTC. Residues: CAWNTGSAYEQYF.

CDR3 residues: CSARQGFTEAFF. DNA of the CDR3: TGCAGCGCGAGACAGGGGTTCACTGAAGCTTTCTTT. V gene TRBV29-1 combines with J gene TRBJ1-1, with 8 bases fitting TRBD1. J lost 4 bases, V lost 7 bases, and 5 bases had no gene match. CDR3 length: 12 amino acids. Per the germline V gene, CDR1 is SQVTM and CDR2 is ANQGSEA.